One sample yielded the 30 T cell receptor beta chains listed below, sequenced in a study of ipilimumab plus nivolumab after autologous stem cell transplantation. Data came from immunoSEQ multiplex PCR; TCRdb stores just in-frame clones and leaves some out. The sample contains some 15,000 clones, around 74% of which appear only once. This specimen consisted of PBMCs, obtained in a trial of ipilimumab plus nivolumab as post-transplant consolidation. All receptors come from a male donor with primary mediastinal lymphoma.

This rearrangement joins TRBV7-2 to TRBJ2-5; D is ambiguous. The ends were cut back, 2 bases at V and 2 bases at J, with 9 bases in the middle. This CDR3 is built from 14 residues. Germline V CDR1 and CDR2: SGHTA, FQGNSA. Written as DNA, the CDR3 is TGTGCCAGCAGCTTATTGGCCAGACAAGAGACCCAGTACTTC. Its translation is CASSLLARQETQYF.

The chain employs TRBV5-8 and TRBJ2-6; 10 bases are shared with TRBD1. Per the germline V gene, CDR1 is SGHTS and CDR2 is YDEGEE. The CDR3 totals 18 residues. Trimming at V came to 4 bases and at J to 3 bases, leaving 10 bases not matched to a gene. CDR3 DNA sequence: TGTGCCAGCAGCCCGAGGACAGGGGGACGGATTGGGGCCAACGTCCTGACTTTC. This sequence encodes CASSPRTGGRIGANVLTF.

The chain is built from TRBV5-1 and TRBJ1-4; D uncertain. Germline-derived CDR1 and CDR2 are SGHRS and YFSETQ. This CDR3 is 15 amino acids long. V was cut by 0 bases and J by 8 bases, with 14 bases left in between. The CDR3 sequence: CASSLASGFLEKLFF. The CDR3 nucleotides read TGCGCCAGCAGCTTGGCGAGCGGCTTTCTAGAAAAACTGTTTTTT.

The rearrangement uses TRBV28 and TRBJ1-5; no definite D call. The ends were cut back, 10 bases at V and 12 bases at J, with 22 bases in the middle. CDR1 and CDR2 (germline): MDHEN, SYDVKM. CDR3 length equals 13 residues. The CDR3 spells CATYPSLPRIQHF. The DNA of the CDR3 is TGTGCCACCTACCCAAGCCTCCCGAGAATCCAGCATTTT.

This clone was seen just once. The V and J genes are TRBV11-3 and TRBJ2-3, with 7 bases matching TRBD1. The V segment lost 5 bases and the J segment 2 bases; nucleotides outside the gene matches: 7. This CDR3 comprises 15 residues. Germline CDR1 SGHNT, CDR2 YENEEA. Written as DNA, the CDR3 is TGTGCCAGCAGCCCCCGACAGGGCCTCACAGATACGCAGTATTTT. It encodes CASSPRQGLTDTQYF.

V usage is TRBV10-3 and J usage is TRBJ1-3; D call uncertain. Germline values: CDR1 ENHRY, CDR2 SYGVKD. The V gene lost 2 bases and the J gene lost 2 bases, with 4 bases spanning the gap. The length of the CDR3 is 13 residues. CDR3: CAISEEPGNTIYF. For the CDR3, the DNA is TGTGCCATCAGTGAGGAACCTGGAAACACCATATATTTT.

The J gene is TRBJ2-5, the V gene TRBV30; D is ambiguous. This CDR3 spans 14 amino acids. With 1 base removed from V and 7 bases from J, the gap between germline ends came to 16 bases. Germline V gene data show CDR1 as GTSNPN and CDR2 as SVGIG (reference sequence). CDR3 sequence reads: CAWSGGSTTGTQYF. DNA for the CDR3: TGTGCCTGGAGTGGGGGAAGCACCACCGGGACCCAGTACTTC.

In DNA form, the CDR3 reads TGTGCCAGCAGCTCCGGACTAGCGGGGATCACAGATACGCAGTATTTT. It yields the protein CASSSGLAGITDTQYF. The chain links TRBV11-2 to TRBJ2-3, with TRBD2 matching 12 bases. The CDR3 is 16 residues long. Germline V gives CDR1 SGHAT, CDR2 FQNNGV. V lost 4 bases, J lost 2 bases, and 4 bases stayed unmatched. The entire variable domain, with the rest obtained from reference TRBV11-2 and TRBJ2-3, is as follows: EAGVAQSPRYKIIEKRQSVAFWCNPISGHATLYWYQQILGQGPKLLIQFQNNGVVDDSQLPKDRFSAERLKGVDSTLKIQPAKLEDSAVYLCASSSGLAGITDTQYFGPGTRLTVL.

CDR3 residues: CAISEQAYNEQFF. The CDR3 bases are TGTGCCATCAGTGAACAGGCGTACAATGAGCAGTTCTTC. The chain links TRBV10-3 to TRBJ2-1; possibly TRBD1 for D (5 bases). The CDR3 extends over 13 amino acids. Trimming took 3 bases from V and 4 from J, leaving 7 bases between them. Germline CDR1 ENHRY, CDR2 SYGVKD.

The rearrangement uses TRBV7-3 and TRBJ2-5; tentatively, D is TRBD1 (5 bases). The J call may be mistaken, given a closer DNA end match to TRBJ2-7. The germline gives CDR1 SGHTA, CDR2 FQGTGA. This CDR3 is built from 14 residues. The DNA for the CDR3 is TGTGCCAGCAGCCCGGACACCAGCTCCTACGAGCAGTACTTC. Its translation is CASSPDTSSYEQYF.

The chain joins TRBV5-1 to TRBJ2-2; D tentatively reads TRBD1 or TRBD2 (5 bases each). From germline, CDR1 is SGHRS and CDR2 YFSETQ. With 4 bases removed from V and 0 bases from J, the gap between germline ends came to 7 bases. The CDR3 spans 14 residues. The CDR3 coding sequence is TGCGCCAGCAGCAGGGACGCGAACACCGGGGAGCTGTTTTTT. Its protein is CASSRDANTGELFF.

The chain joins TRBV11-1 to TRBJ2-3; D is unclear. Trimming cost V 1 base and J 4 bases, with 6 bases left between them. From germline, CDR1 is SGHAT and CDR2 FQDESV (reference sequence). CDR3 length: 13 residues. The CDR3 is CASSLGLADTQYF. The CDR3 region has the DNA TGTGCCAGCAGCTTAGGGCTTGCAGATACGCAGTATTTT.

The rearrangement joins TRBV6-1 to TRBJ1-3; 7 positions agree with TRBD1. V was clipped by 8 bases and J by 6 bases; unmatched bases: 10. Looked up from germline, CDR1 is MNHNS and CDR2 is SASEGT. The CDR3 spans 14 residues. The chain's CDR3 is CASVRGGAENTIYF. The DNA for the CDR3 is TGTGCCAGCGTGCGAGGGGGCGCCGAAAACACCATATATTTT.

The gene calls are TRBV28 and TRBJ2-3; TRBD2 aligns across 10 bases. Trimming took 6 bases from V and 0 from J; bases not matched to a gene: 12. The germline CDR1 and CDR2 sequences are MDHEN and SYDVKM. The CDR3 consists of 18 residues. The CDR3 nucleotides are TGTGCCAGCAGCGCTCGGGGTAGCGGGAGGCCTAGCACAGATACGCAGTATTTT. Translated: CASSARGSGRPSTDTQYF. The variable domain in full, completed from reference TRBV28 and TRBJ2-3, reads DVKVTQSSRYLVKRTGEKVFLECVQDMDHENMFWYRQDPGLGLRLIYFSYDVKMKEKGDIPEGYSVSREKKERFSLILESASTNQTSMYLCASSARGSGRPSTDTQYFGPGTRLTVL.

The chain is built from TRBV7-9 and TRBJ2-2; D may correspond to TRBD1 or TRBD2 (5 bases each). V was cut by 4 bases and J by 4 bases, with 16 bases left in between. Germline-derived CDR1 and CDR2 are SEHNR and FQNEAQ (reference sequence). The CDR3 consists of 16 residues. CDR3 amino acids: CASSWGSAATTGELFF. CDR3 bases: TGTGCCAGCAGCTGGGGGTCTGCGGCTACCACCGGGGAGCTGTTTTTT. The whole variable domain, filled in from reference TRBV7-9 and TRBJ2-2, reads DTGVSQNPRHKITKRGQNVTFRCDPISEHNRLYWYRQTLGQGPEFLTYFQNEAQLEKSRLLSDRFSAERPKGSFSTLEIQRTEQGDSAMYLCASSWGSAATTGELFFGEGSRLTVL.

J is TRBJ2-7 and V is TRBV7-9; 15 bases agree with TRBD2. V was clipped by 4 bases and J by 6 bases; unmatched bases: 7. The V gene's germline CDR1 is SEHNR and CDR2 FQNEAQ (reference sequence). The CDR3 length is 16 residues. The CDR3 sequence: CASSSNGLAGGAEQYF. The CDR3 bases are TGTGCCAGCAGCTCAAATGGACTAGCGGGAGGGGCCGAGCAGTACTTC.

The chain employs TRBV6-6 and TRBJ2-5; weak D call: TRBD2 (6 bases). V was cut by 7 bases and J by 4 bases, with 16 bases left in between. The CDR3 contains 14 residues. CDR1 and CDR2 (germline): MNHNY, SVGAGI (reference sequence). For the CDR3, the DNA is TGTGCCAGCACTGGAGGGCCGTCGGGAGAGACCCAGTACTTC. Translated, it gives CASTGGPSGETQYF.

V usage is TRBV19 and J usage is TRBJ1-1; TRBD1 matches at 8 bases. J gave up 2 bases and V 3 bases, and 2 bases lay outside the gene matches. This CDR3 region has 14 residues. Germline V gene sequence: CDR1 LNHDA, CDR2 SQIVND (reference sequence). The CDR3 sequence is CASSIAGGNTEAFF. DNA for the CDR3: TGTGCCAGTAGTATTGCAGGGGGCAACACTGAAGCTTTCTTT.

This clone was recorded once. The CDR3, as DNA: TGTGCCAGCAGCTTAGATAGGTTATCGCAGGGCACCTTC. Amino acids: CASSLDRLSQGTF. The V call is TRBV11-2, the J call TRBJ1-2, with D possibly TRBD1 on 5 matching bases. This CDR3 comprises 13 residues. Germline V gene sequence: CDR1 SGHAT, CDR2 FQNNGV. V dropped 0 bases and J dropped 13 bases, with 15 bases sitting between them.

This chain uses TRBV6-4 with TRBJ2-3; D gene unclear. This CDR3 has 15 amino acids. Per the germline V gene, CDR1 is MRHNA and CDR2 is SNTAGT. V lost 6 bases and J lost 1, with 14 bases in between. The CDR3 DNA sequence: TGTGCCAGCAGAGTTTATTATTCTCGCACAGATACGCAGTATTTT. Translating it yields CASRVYYSRTDTQYF.

This clone turned up a few times. The V gene is TRBV9, the J gene TRBJ1-1; D is undetermined. The CDR3 is 15 residues long. The V gene's germline CDR1 is SGDLS and CDR2 YYNGEE. Trimming took 0 bases from V and 1 from J, leaving 10 bases between them. The CDR3, as DNA: TGTGCCAGCAGCGTAGAGAGCCACTGGAACACTGAAGCTTTCTTT. Translating it yields CASSVESHWNTEAFF. Filled out from reference TRBV9 and TRBJ1-1, the complete variable domain reads DSGVTQTPKHLITATGQRVTLRCSPRSGDLSVYWYQQSLDQGLQFLIQYYNGEERAKGNILERFSAQQFPDLHSELNLSSLELGDSALYFCASSVESHWNTEAFFGQGTRLTVV.

This chain connects TRBV6-1 to TRBJ1-3, with 7 bases matching TRBD1. Germline V lookup: CDR1 MNHNS, CDR2 SASEGT. The CDR3 contains 14 residues. V gave up 6 bases and J gave up 1 base; unmatched junction bases: 3. CDR3 in amino acids: CASRETGSGNTIYF. The CDR3 DNA sequence: TGTGCCAGCAGGGAGACAGGGTCTGGAAACACCATATATTTT.

Only a few counts were recorded for this clone. The chain joins TRBV29-1 to TRBJ2-7; no definite D call. Deletions cut 6 bases from V and 0 bases from J, with 6 bases between. CDR3 length: 11 residues. Germline V lookup: CDR1 SQVTM, CDR2 ANQGSEA. CDR3 region: CSVQSSYEQYF. For the CDR3, the DNA is TGCAGCGTGCAAAGCTCCTACGAGCAGTACTTC.

This clone appeared a single time. The CDR3 is CASSASGTGNPLSYEQYF. The CDR3 DNA is TGTGCCAGCAGCGCATCCGGGACAGGGAACCCCCTCTCCTACGAGCAGTACTTC. The V gene is TRBV9, the J gene TRBJ2-7; TRBD1 matches at 9 bases. V lost 3 bases to trimming and J lost 0 bases; unmatched junction nucleotides: 13. Germline-derived CDR1 and CDR2 are SGDLS and YYNGEE. The CDR3 runs to 18 residues.

The V and J genes are TRBV6-5 and TRBJ1-1, with D unclear. The CDR3 has 14 residues. Trimming shortened V by 2 bases and J by 1 base, and 8 bases separated the two germline ends. CDR1 and CDR2 (germline): MNHEY, SVGAGI. The CDR3 region has the DNA TGTGCCAGCAGTTACGGTGGGAAGAACACTGAAGCTTTCTTT. Its protein is CASSYGGKNTEAFF.

The V call is TRBV11-2, the J call TRBJ2-7, with D possibly TRBD2 on 6 matching bases. Trimming removed 6 bases from V and 2 bases from J, with 20 bases in between. The CDR3 runs 16 residues. Germline V lookup: CDR1 SGHAT, CDR2 FQNNGV. The CDR3 coding sequence is TGTGCCAGCAGTCGGGGGTTGGGCTACGCCACCTACGAGCAGTACTTC. Its protein is CASSRGLGYATYEQYF.

The gene calls are TRBV15 and TRBJ2-5, with TRBD1 as a possible D gene (5 bases). Germline values: CDR1 LNHNV, CDR2 YYDKDF (reference sequence). V lost 6 bases to trimming and J lost 5 bases, with 19 bases between them. The CDR3 is made up of 15 amino acids. In nucleotides, the CDR3 is TGTGCCACCAGTCTTTCGCAGGGATTTGAGGAGACCCAGTACTTC. Translating gives CATSLSQGFEETQYF.

V and J are TRBV9 and TRBJ1-1; D possibly corresponds to TRBD1 (6 bases). In germline, CDR1 is SGDLS, CDR2 YYNGEE. The CDR3 has 14 residues. Trimming took 1 base from V and 4 from J, leaving 11 bases between them. CDR3 in amino acids: CASSVTGKGTEAFF. The CDR3 DNA sequence: TGTGCCAGCAGCGTAACAGGGAAGGGCACTGAAGCTTTCTTT.

In nucleotides, the CDR3 is TGTGCCAGCAGCTTAGGGGTCTCGGCAGGGAGACAAGAGACCCAGTACTTC. Translation gives CASSLGVSAGRQETQYF. This chain links TRBV7-2 with TRBJ2-5; either TRBD1 or TRBD2 may fit D (5 bases each). This CDR3 contains 17 residues. V was pared by 1 base and J by 2 bases, with 17 bases between. Germline CDR1 is SGHTA and CDR2 is FQGNSA.

The chain joins TRBV14 to TRBJ1-1; TRBD1 matches at 9 bases. Losses at the gene ends were 5 bases for V and 4 bases for J; bases not matched to a gene: 2. There are 13 residues in the CDR3. CDR1 and CDR2 from the germline V gene are SGHDN and FVKESK. The CDR3 here is CASSSQGATEAFF. In nucleotides, the CDR3 is TGTGCCAGCAGCTCACAGGGGGCCACTGAAGCTTTCTTT.